Shown below are 13 T cell receptor beta chains from a single sample sequenced in a study of blood T cell repertoires in COVID-19. Only in-frame clones appear in the TCRdb table, and some are missing; sequencing was by immunoSEQ multiplex PCR. The profile shows tens of thousands of clones, around 80% of them singletons. The source material was peripheral blood. The source is a woman of 80 years or more with acute or convalescent COVID-19.

This clone was seen only once. The chain recombines TRBV19 with TRBJ2-7, with 11 bases identical to TRBD2. Germline-derived CDR1 and CDR2 are LNHDA and SQIVND (reference sequence). The CDR3 is 16 residues long. V lost 7 bases to trimming and J lost 4 bases; unmatched junction nucleotides: 12. In DNA, the CDR3 is TGTGCCAGTACCGGGGGTCCCGGGACTAGCGGTTACGAGCAGTACTTC. Its protein is CASTGGPGTSGYEQYF.

This clone was seen a handful of times. V and J are TRBV5-6 and TRBJ1-4; the D gene is possibly TRBD1 (5 bases). V lost 5 bases, J lost 10 bases, and 9 bases lay in between. Germline assignment: CDR1 SGHDT and CDR2 YYEEEE. CDR3 length: 11 amino acids. CDR3 nucleotide sequence: TGTGCCAGCAGGCAGGGAGGAAAACTGTTTTTT. It is translated as CASRQGGKLFF.

This clone was recorded many times. V is TRBV5-1 and J is TRBJ1-6; 8 nucleotides align to TRBD1. CDR1 and CDR2 from the germline V gene are SGHRS and YFSETQ. The CDR3 totals 16 residues. J gave up 8 bases and V 1 base, and 8 bases lay outside the gene matches. The CDR3 DNA reads as TGCGCCAGCAGCTTGCCGACAGGGGTGAGGGATTCACCCCTCCACTTT. It codes for CASSLPTGVRDSPLHF.

The J gene is TRBJ2-7, the V gene TRBV3-1 (or the pseudogene TRBV3-2); 15 bases fit TRBD2. This CDR3 is built from 15 residues. CDR1 and CDR2 (germline): LGHDT, YNNKEL (reference sequence). V was pared by 4 bases and J by 6 bases, with 4 bases of the junction left unmatched. The CDR3 loop is CASSPGTSGRSEQYF. The CDR3 nucleotides are TGTGCCAGCAGCCCAGGGACTAGCGGGAGGAGCGAGCAGTACTTC.

The V and J genes are TRBV24-1 and TRBJ2-5, with D tentatively TRBD1 (5 bases). The CDR3 contains 15 residues. The germline CDR1 and CDR2 sequences are KGHDR and SFDVKD. The V end was cut by 3 bases, the J end by 1 base, with 11 bases between. CDR3 region: CATSDPQEIQETQYF. The CDR3 DNA is TGTGCCACCAGTGATCCACAGGAGATCCAAGAGACCCAGTACTTC.

This chain connects TRBV11-2 to TRBJ2-3, with 9 bases identical to TRBD2. Germline CDR1 SGHAT, CDR2 FQNNGV. The CDR3 spans 18 residues. The V gene end was trimmed by 1 base and the J gene end by 2 bases; junction bases not matched to a gene: 10. The DNA for the CDR3 is TGTGCCAGCAGCTTAGGCCGTGGAGCGGGGGGCTACACAGATACGCAGTATTTT. Its protein product is CASSLGRGAGGYTDTQYF. Using reference TRBV11-2 and TRBJ2-3 for the parts outside the CDR3, the full variable domain is EAGVAQSPRYKIIEKRQSVAFWCNPISGHATLYWYQQILGQGPKLLIQFQNNGVVDDSQLPKDRFSAERLKGVDSTLKIQPAKLEDSAVYLCASSLGRGAGGYTDTQYFGPGTRLTVL.

This clone appeared a single time. The chain has TRBV11-2 and TRBJ1-6, with TRBD1 matching 7 bases. There are 16 residues in the CDR3. Germline-derived CDR1 and CDR2 are SGHAT and FQNNGV. After removal of 4 bases from V and 9 bases from J, the junction contained 12 bases not matched to a gene. In DNA form, the CDR3 reads TGTGCCAGCAGCTCAAAGTCGGGACAGACAATTTCACCCCTCCACTTT. This translates into CASSSKSGQTISPLHF. Drawing the rest from reference TRBV11-2 and TRBJ1-6, the complete variable domain is EAGVAQSPRYKIIEKRQSVAFWCNPISGHATLYWYQQILGQGPKLLIQFQNNGVVDDSQLPKDRFSAERLKGVDSTLKIQPAKLEDSAVYLCASSSKSGQTISPLHFGNGTRLTVT.

The chain couples TRBV29-1 to TRBJ2-1; D is ambiguous. CDR1 and CDR2 (germline): SQVTM, ANQGSEA. V was cut by 7 bases and J by 5 bases, with 15 bases left in between. The CDR3 contains 13 residues. CDR3 residues: CSAHRPPDNEQFF. The CDR3 DNA reads as TGCAGCGCTCATCGTCCCCCAGACAATGAGCAGTTCTTC.

This clone has a single count. In DNA form, the CDR3 reads TGTGCCAGCAGCTCCTGGACAGGGGATAATTCACCCCTCCACTTT. The encoded protein is CASSSWTGDNSPLHF. The J gene is TRBJ1-6, the V gene TRBV11-2, with 9 bases identical to TRBD1. The CDR3 is made up of 15 amino acids. CDR1 is SGHAT and CDR2 is FQNNGV in the germline V gene. V dropped 4 bases and J dropped 5; count of bases not matched to a gene: 3.

J is TRBJ2-5 and V is TRBV10-2; tentative D call: TRBD2 (6 bases). The CDR3 has 15 amino acids. V was trimmed by 3 bases and J by 3 bases, leaving 14 bases between them. Germline CDR1 is WSHSY and CDR2 is SAAADI. The CDR3 reads CASSDSRGKEETQYF. The CDR3 DNA reads TGCGCCAGCAGTGATAGCCGGGGGAAAGAAGAGACCCAGTACTTC.

The chain uses TRBV5-5 and TRBJ2-7, with 10 bases matching TRBD1. Per the germline V gene, CDR1 is SGHKS and CDR2 is YYEKEE (reference sequence). The CDR3 is 14 amino acids. V shed 5 bases and J 0 bases; nucleotides not matched to a gene: 2. CDR3 in DNA: TGTGCCAGCAGGGACAGGGGGGGCTCCTACGAGCAGTACTTC. Translating it yields CASRDRGGSYEQYF. Full variable domain (remainder filled in from reference TRBV5-5 and TRBJ2-7): DAGVTQSPTHLIKTRGQQVTLRCSPISGHKSVSWYQQVLGQGPQFIFQYYEKEERGRGNFPDRFSARQFPNYSSELNVNALLLGDSALYLCASRDRGGSYEQYFGPGTRLTVT.

This chain connects TRBV6-5 to TRBJ1-6, with D unresolved. Germline lookup yields CDR1 MNHEY and CDR2 SVGAGI. The CDR3 spans 15 residues. Trimming pared 8 bases from V and 7 bases from J, leaving 18 bases between. The CDR3 reads CASSLGYGGNSPLHF. In DNA, the CDR3 is TGTGCCAGCTCCTTAGGTTATGGCGGAAATTCACCCCTCCACTTT.

The gene calls are TRBV11-2 and TRBJ2-5; D is possibly TRBD1 (6 bases). The CDR3 spans 15 residues. Per germline, CDR1 SGHAT and CDR2 FQNNGV. Deletions cut 5 bases from V and 3 bases from J, with 16 bases between. CDR3 amino acids: CASSHSARQEETQYF. Here the CDR3 DNA reads TGTGCCAGCAGCCACTCCGCCCGACAGGAAGAGACCCAGTACTTC.